This T cell receptor (beta chain) was documented in a study of T cells in tuberculosis. Study-level background: This South African cohort compared adolescents with or without latent tuberculosis against adults with active tuberculosis.

Libraries were prepared by immunoSEQ multiplex PCR; TCRdb keeps only in-frame clonotypes and omits some of them. The sample holds some 40,000 clones, about 95% seen once. The CDR3 length is 13 residues. Trimming removed 3 bases from V and 10 bases from J, with 13 bases in between. Per germline, CDR1 SGHTA and CDR2 FQGNSA. This clone has a single count. V usage is TRBV7-2 and J usage is TRBJ2-1; D is unclear. This sequence was found in a donor aged 10-29 years with latent tuberculosis or without tuberculosis infection. Sequences were obtained from PBMCs. CDR3 DNA sequence: TGTGCCAGCAGCTTGAGAGAGCGTCGCGAGCAGTTCTTC. This sequence encodes CASSLRERREQFF.